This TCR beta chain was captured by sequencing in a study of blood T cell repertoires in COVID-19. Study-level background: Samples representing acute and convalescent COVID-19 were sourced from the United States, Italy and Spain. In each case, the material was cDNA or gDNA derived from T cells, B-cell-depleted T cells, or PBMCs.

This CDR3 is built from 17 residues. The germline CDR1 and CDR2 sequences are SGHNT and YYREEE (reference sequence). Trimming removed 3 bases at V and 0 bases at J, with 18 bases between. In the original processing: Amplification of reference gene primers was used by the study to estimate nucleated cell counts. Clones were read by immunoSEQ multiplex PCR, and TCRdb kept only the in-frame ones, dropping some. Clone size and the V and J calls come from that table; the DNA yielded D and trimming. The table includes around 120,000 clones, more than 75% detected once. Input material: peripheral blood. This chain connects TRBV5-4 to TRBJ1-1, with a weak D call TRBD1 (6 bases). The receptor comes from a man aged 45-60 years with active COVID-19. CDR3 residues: CASSSGQSFSLNTEAFF. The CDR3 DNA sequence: TGTGCCAGCAGCTCTGGACAGTCTTTCTCTTTGAACACTGAAGCTTTCTTT.